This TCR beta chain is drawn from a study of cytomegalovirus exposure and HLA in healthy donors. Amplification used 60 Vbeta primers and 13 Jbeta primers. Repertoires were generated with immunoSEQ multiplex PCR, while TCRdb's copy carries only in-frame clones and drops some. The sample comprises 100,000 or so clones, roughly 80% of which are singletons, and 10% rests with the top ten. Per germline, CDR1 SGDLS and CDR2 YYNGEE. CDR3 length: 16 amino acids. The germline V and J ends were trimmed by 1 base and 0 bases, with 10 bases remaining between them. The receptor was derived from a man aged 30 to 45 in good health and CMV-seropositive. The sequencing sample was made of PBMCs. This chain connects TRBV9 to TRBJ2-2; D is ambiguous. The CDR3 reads CASSVRGAANTGELFF. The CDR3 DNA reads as TGTGCCAGCAGCGTACGCGGCGCAGCGAACACCGGGGAGCTGTTTTTT.